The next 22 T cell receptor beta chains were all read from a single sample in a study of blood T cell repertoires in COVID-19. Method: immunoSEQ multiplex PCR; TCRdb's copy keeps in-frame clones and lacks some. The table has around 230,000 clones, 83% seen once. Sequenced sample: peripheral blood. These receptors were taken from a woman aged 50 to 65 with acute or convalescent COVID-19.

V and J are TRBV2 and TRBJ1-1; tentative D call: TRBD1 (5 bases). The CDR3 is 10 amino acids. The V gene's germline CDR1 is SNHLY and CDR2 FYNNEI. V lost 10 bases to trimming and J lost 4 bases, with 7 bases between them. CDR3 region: CATGGTEAFF. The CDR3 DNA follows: TGTGCCACCGGGGGCACTGAAGCTTTCTTT.

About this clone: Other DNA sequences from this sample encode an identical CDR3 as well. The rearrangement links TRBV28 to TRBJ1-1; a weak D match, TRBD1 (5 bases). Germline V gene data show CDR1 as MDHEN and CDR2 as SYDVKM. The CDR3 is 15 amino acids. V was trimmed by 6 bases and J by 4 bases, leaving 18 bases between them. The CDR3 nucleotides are TGTGCCAGCAGGTCAGCGGGGGGGTTAGGCACTGAAGCTTTCTTT. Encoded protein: CASRSAGGLGTEAFF. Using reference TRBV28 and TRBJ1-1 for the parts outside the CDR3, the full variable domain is DVKVTQSSRYLVKRTGEKVFLECVQDMDHENMFWYRQDPGLGLRLIYFSYDVKMKEKGDIPEGYSVSREKKERFSLILESASTNQTSMYLCASRSAGGLGTEAFFGQGTRLTVV.

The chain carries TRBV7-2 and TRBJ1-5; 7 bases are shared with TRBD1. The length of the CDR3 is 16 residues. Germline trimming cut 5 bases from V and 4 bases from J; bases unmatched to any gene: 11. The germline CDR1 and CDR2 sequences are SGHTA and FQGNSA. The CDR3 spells CASSASGTEVNQPQHF. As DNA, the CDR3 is TGTGCCAGCAGCGCGTCCGGGACAGAGGTAAATCAGCCCCAGCATTTT. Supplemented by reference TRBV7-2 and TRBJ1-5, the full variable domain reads GAGVSQSPSNKVTEKGKDVELRCDPISGHTALYWYRQSLGQGLEFLIYFQGNSAPDKSGLPSDRFSAERTGGSVSTLTIQRTQQEDSAVYLCASSASGTEVNQPQHFGDGTRLSIL.

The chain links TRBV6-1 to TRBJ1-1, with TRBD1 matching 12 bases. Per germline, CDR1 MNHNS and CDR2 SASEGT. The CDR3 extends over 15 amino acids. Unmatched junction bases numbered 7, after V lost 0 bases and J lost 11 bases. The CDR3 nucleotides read TGTGCCAGCAGTGAAGCCGGGGACAGGGGGCGGAGCGCTTTCTTT. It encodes CASSEAGDRGRSAFF.

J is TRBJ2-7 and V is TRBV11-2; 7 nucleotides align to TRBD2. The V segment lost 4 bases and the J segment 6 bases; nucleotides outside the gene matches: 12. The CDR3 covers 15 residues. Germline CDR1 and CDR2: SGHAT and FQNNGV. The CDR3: CASSYLTGEGREQYF. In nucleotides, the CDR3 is TGTGCCAGCAGCTACCTAACCGGGGAGGGCCGCGAGCAGTACTTC.

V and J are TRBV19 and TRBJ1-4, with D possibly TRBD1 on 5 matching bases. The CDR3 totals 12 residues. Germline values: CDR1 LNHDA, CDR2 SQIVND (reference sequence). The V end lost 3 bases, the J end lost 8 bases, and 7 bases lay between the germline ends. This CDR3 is CASSMEGEKLFF. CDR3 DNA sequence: TGTGCCAGTAGTATGGAGGGGGAAAAACTGTTTTTT. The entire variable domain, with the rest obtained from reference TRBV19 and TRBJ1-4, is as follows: DGGITQSPKYLFRKEGQNVTLSCEQNLNHDAMYWYRQDPGQGLRLIYYSQIVNDFQKGDIAEGYSVSREKKESFPLTVTSAQKNPTAFYLCASSMEGEKLFFGSGTQLSVL.

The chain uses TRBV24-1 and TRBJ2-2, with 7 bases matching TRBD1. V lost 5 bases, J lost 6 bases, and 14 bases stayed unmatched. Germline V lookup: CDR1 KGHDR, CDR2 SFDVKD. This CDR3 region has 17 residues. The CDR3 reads CATSGTLGQSSSGELFF. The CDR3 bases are TGTGCCACCAGTGGAACCTTGGGACAGAGTAGTTCCGGGGAGCTGTTTTTT.

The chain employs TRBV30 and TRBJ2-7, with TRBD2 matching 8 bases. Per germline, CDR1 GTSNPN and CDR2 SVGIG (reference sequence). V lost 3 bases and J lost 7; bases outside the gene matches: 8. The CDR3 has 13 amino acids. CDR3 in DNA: TGTGCCTGGAGCGGACGGGAGGGGGGAGAGCAGTACTTC. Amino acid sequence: CAWSGREGGEQYF.

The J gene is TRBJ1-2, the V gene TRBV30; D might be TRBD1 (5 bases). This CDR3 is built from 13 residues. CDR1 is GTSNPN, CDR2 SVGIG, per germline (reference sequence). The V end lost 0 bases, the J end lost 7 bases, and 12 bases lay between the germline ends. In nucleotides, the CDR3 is TGTGCCTGGAGTGTATCAGGGTGGGCTGGCTACACCTTC. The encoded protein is CAWSVSGWAGYTF.

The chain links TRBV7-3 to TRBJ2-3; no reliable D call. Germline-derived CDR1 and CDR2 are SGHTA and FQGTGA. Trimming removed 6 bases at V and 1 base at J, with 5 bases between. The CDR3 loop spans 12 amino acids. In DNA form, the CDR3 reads TGTGCCAGCAGTTCTGGCACAGATACGCAGTATTTT. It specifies CASSSGTDTQYF.

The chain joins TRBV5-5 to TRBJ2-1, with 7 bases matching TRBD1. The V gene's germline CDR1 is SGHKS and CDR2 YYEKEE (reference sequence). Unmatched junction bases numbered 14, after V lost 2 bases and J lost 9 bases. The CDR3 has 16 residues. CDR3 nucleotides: TGTGCCAGCAGCTTAGGGGGCACCTACGAGGCCAGTGAGCAGTTCTTC. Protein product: CASSLGGTYEASEQFF.

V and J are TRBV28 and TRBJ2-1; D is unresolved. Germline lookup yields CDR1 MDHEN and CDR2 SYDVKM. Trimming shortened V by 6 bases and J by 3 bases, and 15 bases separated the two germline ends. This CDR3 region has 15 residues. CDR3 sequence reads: CASRLTTLNYNEQFF. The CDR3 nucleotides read TGTGCCAGCAGGTTGACAACCCTGAACTACAATGAGCAGTTCTTC.

The chain's CDR3 is CASSANVAGGEQYF. The DNA of the CDR3 is TGTGCCAGCAGCGCCAATGTAGCGGGAGGCGAGCAGTACTTC. The chain uses TRBV9 and TRBJ2-7, with 10 bases lining up with TRBD2. The CDR3 is 14 amino acids. V lost 3 bases to trimming and J lost 6 bases; unmatched junction nucleotides: 6. The germline CDR1 and CDR2 sequences are SGDLS and YYNGEE. Looking up the rest from reference TRBV9 and TRBJ2-7 gives the full variable domain: DSGVTQTPKHLITATGQRVTLRCSPRSGDLSVYWYQQSLDQGLQFLIQYYNGEERAKGNILERFSAQQFPDLHSELNLSSLELGDSALYFCASSANVAGGEQYFGPGTRLTVT.

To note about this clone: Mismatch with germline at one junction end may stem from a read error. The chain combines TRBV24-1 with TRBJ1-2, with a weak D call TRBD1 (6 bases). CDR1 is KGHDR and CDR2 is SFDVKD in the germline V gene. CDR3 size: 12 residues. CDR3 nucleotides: TGTGCCACCAGTTCCCGACAGGCCGACCTTTTCTTC. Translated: CATSSRQADLFF.

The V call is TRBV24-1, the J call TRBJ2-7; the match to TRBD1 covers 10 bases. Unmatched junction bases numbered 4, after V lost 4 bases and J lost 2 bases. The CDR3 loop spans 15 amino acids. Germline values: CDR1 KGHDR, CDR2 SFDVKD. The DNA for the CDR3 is TGTGCCACCAGTGAGACCGGGACAGGGGCCTACGAGCAGTACTTC. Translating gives CATSETGTGAYEQYF.

Written as DNA, the CDR3 is TGTGCCAGCAGACAGGGACAGGGAAACACTGAAGCTTTCTTT. It encodes CASRQGQGNTEAFF. The chain is built from TRBV2 and TRBJ1-1; 9 nucleotides line up with TRBD1. V shed 6 bases and J 2 bases; nucleotides not matched to a gene: 4. This CDR3 is built from 14 residues. Germline CDR1 and CDR2: SNHLY and FYNNEI.

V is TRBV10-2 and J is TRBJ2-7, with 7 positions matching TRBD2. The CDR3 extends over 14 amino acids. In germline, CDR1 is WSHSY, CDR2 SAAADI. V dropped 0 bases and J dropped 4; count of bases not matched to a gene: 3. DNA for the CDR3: TGCGCCAGCAGTGAGTCGGGGAGGGGATACGAGCAGTACTTC. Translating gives CASSESGRGYEQYF.

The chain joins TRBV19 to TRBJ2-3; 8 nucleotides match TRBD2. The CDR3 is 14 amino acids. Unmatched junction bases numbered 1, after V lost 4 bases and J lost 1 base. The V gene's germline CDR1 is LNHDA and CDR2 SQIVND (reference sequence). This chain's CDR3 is CASSSSGGTDTQYF. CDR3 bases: TGTGCCAGTAGTAGTAGCGGGGGCACAGATACGCAGTATTTT.

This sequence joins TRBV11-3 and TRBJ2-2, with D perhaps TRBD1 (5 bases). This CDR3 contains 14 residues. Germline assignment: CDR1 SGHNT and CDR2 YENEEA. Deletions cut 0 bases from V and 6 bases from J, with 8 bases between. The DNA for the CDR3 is TGTGCCAGCAGCTTAGAGTCCAGGGCCGGGGAGCTGTTTTTT. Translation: CASSLESRAGELFF.

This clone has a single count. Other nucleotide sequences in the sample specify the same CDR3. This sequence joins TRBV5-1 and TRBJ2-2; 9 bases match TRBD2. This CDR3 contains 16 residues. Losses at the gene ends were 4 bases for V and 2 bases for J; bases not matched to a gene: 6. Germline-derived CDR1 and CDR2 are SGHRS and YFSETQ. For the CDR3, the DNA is TGCGCCAGCAGCCCCTTAGCGGGAGTCAACACCGGGGAGCTGTTTTTT. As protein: CASSPLAGVNTGELFF.

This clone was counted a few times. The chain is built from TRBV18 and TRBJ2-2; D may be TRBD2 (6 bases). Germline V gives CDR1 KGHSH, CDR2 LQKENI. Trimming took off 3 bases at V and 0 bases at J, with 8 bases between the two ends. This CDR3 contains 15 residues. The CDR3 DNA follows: TGTGCCAGCTCACCGGGGGGTCCGAACACCGGGGAGCTGTTTTTT. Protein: CASSPGGPNTGELFF. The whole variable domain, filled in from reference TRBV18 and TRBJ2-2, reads NAGVMQNPRHLVRRRGQEARLRCSPMKGHSHVYWYRQLPEEGLKFMVYLQKENIIDESGMPKERFSAEFPKEGPSILRIQQVVRGDSAAYFCASSPGGPNTGELFFGEGSRLTVL.

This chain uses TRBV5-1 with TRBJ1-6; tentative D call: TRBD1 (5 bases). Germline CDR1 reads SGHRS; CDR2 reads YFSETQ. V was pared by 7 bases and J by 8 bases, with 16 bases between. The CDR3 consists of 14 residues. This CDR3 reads CASSGAGRDSPLHF. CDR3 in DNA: TGCGCCAGCTCCGGGGCGGGGAGGGATTCACCCCTCCACTTT.